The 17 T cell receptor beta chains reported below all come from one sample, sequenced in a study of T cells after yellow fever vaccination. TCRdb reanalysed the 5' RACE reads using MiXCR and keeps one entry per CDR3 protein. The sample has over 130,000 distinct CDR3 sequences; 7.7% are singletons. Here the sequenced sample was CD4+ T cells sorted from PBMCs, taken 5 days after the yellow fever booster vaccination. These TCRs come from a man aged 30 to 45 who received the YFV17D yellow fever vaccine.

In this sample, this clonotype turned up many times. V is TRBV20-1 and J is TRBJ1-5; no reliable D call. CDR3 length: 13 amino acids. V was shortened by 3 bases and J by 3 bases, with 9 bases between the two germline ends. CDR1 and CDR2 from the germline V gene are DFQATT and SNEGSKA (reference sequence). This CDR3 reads CSASGELNQPQHF. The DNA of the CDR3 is TGCAGTGCTAGCGGGGAACTCAATCAGCCCCAGCATTTT.

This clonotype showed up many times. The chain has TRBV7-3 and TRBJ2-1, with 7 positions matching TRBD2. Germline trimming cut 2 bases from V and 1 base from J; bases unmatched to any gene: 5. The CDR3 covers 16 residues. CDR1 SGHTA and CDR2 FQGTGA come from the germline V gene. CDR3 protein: CASSLWGGSSYNEQFF. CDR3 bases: TGTGCCAGCAGCTTATGGGGCGGGAGTTCCTACAATGAGCAGTTCTTC.

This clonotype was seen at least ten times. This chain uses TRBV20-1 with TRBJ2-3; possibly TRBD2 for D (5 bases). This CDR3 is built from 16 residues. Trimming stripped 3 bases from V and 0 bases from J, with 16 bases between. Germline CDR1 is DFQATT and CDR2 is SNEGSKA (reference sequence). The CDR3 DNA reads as TGCAGTGCTAGGTCGGCGGGTCAAGGAAGCACAGATACGCAGTATTTT. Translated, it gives CSARSAGQGSTDTQYF.

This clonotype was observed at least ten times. This chain's CDR3 is CASSGRETQYF. CDR3 in DNA: TGTGCCAGCAGCGGGCGAGAGACCCAGTACTTC. The chain links TRBV11-2 to TRBJ2-5; D not resolved. The CDR3 runs 11 residues. Trimming removed 5 bases from V and 4 bases from J, with 5 bases in between. Germline V CDR1 and CDR2: SGHAT, FQNNGV. The full variable domain, in which reference TRBV11-2 and TRBJ2-5 provide the parts outside the CDR3, is EAGVAQSPRYKIIEKRQSVAFWCNPISGHATLYWYQQILGQGPKLLIQFQNNGVVDDSQLPKDRFSAERLKGVDSTLKIQPAKLEDSAVYLCASSGRETQYFGPGTRLLVL.

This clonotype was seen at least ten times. The chain's CDR3 is CSATLLGYEQYF. For the CDR3, the DNA is TGCAGTGCTACTCTACTGGGATACGAGCAGTACTTC. J is TRBJ2-7 and V is TRBV20-1; D gene ambiguous. Germline V gives CDR1 DFQATT, CDR2 SNEGSKA (reference sequence). Trimming took off 4 bases at V and 4 bases at J, with 11 bases between the two ends. This CDR3 is built from 12 residues.

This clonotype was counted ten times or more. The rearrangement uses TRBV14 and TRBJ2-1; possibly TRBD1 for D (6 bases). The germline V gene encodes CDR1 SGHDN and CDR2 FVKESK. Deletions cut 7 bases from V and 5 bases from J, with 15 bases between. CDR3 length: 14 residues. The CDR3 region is CASNPRGGDNEQFF. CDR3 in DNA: TGTGCCAGCAACCCGAGAGGGGGTGACAATGAGCAGTTCTTC. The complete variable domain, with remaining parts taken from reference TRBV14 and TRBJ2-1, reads EAGVTQFPSHSVIEKGQTVTLRCDPISGHDNLYWYRRVMGKEIKFLLHFVKESKQDESGMPNNRFLAERTGGTYSTLKVQPAELEDSGVYFCASNPRGGDNEQFFGPGTRLTVL.

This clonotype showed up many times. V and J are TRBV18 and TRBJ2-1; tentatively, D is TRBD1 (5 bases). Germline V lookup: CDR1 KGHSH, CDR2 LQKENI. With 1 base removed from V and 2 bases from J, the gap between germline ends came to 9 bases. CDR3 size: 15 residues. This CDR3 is CASSPLLGAYNEQFF. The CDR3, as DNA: TGTGCCAGCTCACCACTTCTAGGGGCCTACAATGAGCAGTTCTTC. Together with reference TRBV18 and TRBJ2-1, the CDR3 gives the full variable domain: NAGVMQNPRHLVRRRGQEARLRCSPMKGHSHVYWYRQLPEEGLKFMVYLQKENIIDESGMPKERFSAEFPKEGPSILRIQQVVRGDSAAYFCASSPLLGAYNEQFFGPGTRLTVL.

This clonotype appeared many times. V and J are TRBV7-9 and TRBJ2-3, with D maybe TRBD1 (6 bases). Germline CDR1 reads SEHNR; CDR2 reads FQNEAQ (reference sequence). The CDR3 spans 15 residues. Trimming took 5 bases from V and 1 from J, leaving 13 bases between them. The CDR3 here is CASSTPKGGTDTQYF. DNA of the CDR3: TGTGCCAGCAGCACCCCAAAGGGGGGCACAGATACGCAGTATTTT.

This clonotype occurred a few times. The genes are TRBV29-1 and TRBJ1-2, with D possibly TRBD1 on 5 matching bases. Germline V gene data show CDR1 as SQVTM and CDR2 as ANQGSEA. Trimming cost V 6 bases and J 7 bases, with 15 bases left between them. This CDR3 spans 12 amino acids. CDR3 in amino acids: CSVVTGGFGYTF. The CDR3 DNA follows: TGCAGCGTCGTAACGGGGGGATTTGGCTACACCTTC.

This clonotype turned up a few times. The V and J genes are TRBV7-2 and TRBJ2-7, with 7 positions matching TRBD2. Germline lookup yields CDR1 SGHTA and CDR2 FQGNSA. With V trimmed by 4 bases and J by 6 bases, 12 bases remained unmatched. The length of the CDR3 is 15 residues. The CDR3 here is CASSSWRESPSEQYF. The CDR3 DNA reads TGTGCCAGCAGCTCCTGGCGGGAGTCTCCCTCCGAGCAGTACTTC.

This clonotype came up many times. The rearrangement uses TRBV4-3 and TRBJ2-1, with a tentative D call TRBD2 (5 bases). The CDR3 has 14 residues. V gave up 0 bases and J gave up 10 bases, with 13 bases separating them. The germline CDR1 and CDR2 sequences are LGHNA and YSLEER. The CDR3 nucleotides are TGCGCCAGCAGCCAAGATTTGAGGAGGCTCGAGCAGTTCTTC. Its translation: CASSQDLRRLEQFF.

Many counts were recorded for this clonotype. CDR3 in amino acids: CASSQDRSRLAGETQYF. In DNA form, the CDR3 reads TGCGCCAGCAGCCAAGATCGGAGTAGGCTAGCGGGAGAGACCCAGTACTTC. V gene TRBV4-1 combines with J gene TRBJ2-5, with 8 bases fitting TRBD2. The germline CDR1 and CDR2 sequences are MGHRA and YSYEKL. The CDR3 covers 17 residues. J gave up 4 bases and V 0 bases, and 10 bases lay outside the gene matches.

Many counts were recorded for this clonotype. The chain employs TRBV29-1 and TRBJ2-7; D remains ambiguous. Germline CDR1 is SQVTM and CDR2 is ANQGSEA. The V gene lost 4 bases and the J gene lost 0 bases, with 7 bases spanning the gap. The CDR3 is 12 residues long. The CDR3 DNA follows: TGCAGCGTTGTGAGGAACTCCTACGAGCAGTACTTC. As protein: CSVVRNSYEQYF.

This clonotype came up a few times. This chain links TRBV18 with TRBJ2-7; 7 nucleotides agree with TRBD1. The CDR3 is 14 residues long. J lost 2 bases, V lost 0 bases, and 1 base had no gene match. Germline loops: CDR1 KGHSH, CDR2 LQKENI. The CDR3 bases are TGTGCCAGCTCACCACCGCAGGGGGCCTACGAGCAGTACTTC. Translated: CASSPPQGAYEQYF.

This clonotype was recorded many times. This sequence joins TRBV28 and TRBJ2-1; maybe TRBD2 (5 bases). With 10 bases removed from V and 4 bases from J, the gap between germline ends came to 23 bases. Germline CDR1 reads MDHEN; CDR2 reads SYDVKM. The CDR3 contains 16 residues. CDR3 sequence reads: CATRGGVGEFYNEQFF. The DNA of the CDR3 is TGTGCCACCAGAGGCGGTGTGGGAGAATTTTACAATGAGCAGTTCTTC.

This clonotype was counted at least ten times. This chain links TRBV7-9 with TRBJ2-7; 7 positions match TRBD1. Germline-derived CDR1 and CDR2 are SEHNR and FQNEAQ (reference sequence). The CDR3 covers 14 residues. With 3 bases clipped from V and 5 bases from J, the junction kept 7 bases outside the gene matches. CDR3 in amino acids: CASSLGTAGDEQYF. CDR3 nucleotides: TGTGCCAGCAGCTTGGGGACAGCTGGCGACGAGCAGTACTTC.

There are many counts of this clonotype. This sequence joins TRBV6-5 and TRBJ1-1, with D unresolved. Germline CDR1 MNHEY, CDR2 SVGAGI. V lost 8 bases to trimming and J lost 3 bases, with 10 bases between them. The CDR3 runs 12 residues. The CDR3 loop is CASGQRYTEAFF. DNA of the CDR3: TGTGCCAGCGGCCAGAGATACACTGAAGCTTTCTTT.